This T cell receptor (beta chain) was captured in a study of blood T cell repertoires in COVID-19. This clone came up once. Some clones are missing from TCRdb's copy, which holds only in-frame ones; the method was immunoSEQ multiplex PCR. The sample includes 110,000 to 150,000 clones, 86% of them seen just once. Germline CDR1 LGHNA, CDR2 YNFKEQ. J lost 5 bases, V lost 0 bases, and 8 bases had no gene match. This CDR3 region has 18 residues. The material sequenced was peripheral blood. This receptor was taken from a woman aged 55-69 years with acute or convalescent COVID-19. This chain links TRBV4-2 with TRBJ2-3; 13 bases fit TRBD2. The CDR3 DNA reads TGTGCCAGCAGCCAAGATCATAGGACTAGCGGGGGCGGAGATACGCAGTATTTT. Its translation is CASSQDHRTSGGGDTQYF.